Presented here are 30 T cell receptor beta chains from one specimen sequenced in a study of T-cell reconstitution after alpha-beta-depleted transplantation in children. A TCRbeta library incorporating unique molecular identifiers was prepared. TCRdb reanalysed the PCR reads using MiXCR and keeps one entry per CDR3 protein. The repertoire includes 200,000 or so distinct CDR3 sequences, roughly 6.3% of them detected once, and under 5% sits in the top ten. The sequenced sample was PBMCs, obtained before TCRalphabeta/CD19-depleted stem cell transplant. The source of these receptors is a girl under three years old with combined immunodeficiency, due to receive a stem cell transplant.

This clonotype was observed many times. The chain recombines TRBV4-1 with TRBJ1-2, with D maybe TRBD1 (6 bases). Germline V gives CDR1 MGHRA, CDR2 YSYEKL. This CDR3 is 13 amino acids long. V lost 3 bases and J 6 bases, leaving 11 bases between the germline ends. The CDR3 loop reads CASSQPGDDGYTF. The CDR3 bases are TGCGCCAGCAGCCAGCCAGGGGACGATGGCTACACCTTC.

This clonotype was seen repeatedly, ten times or more. The CDR3 DNA reads TGCGCCAGCAGCCGGCGGACAGGGGGTGACTATGGCTACACCTTC. Its protein is CASSRRTGGDYGYTF. This chain uses TRBV4-3 with TRBJ1-2; TRBD1 agrees at 10 bases. The CDR3 is made up of 15 amino acids. Looked up from germline, CDR1 is LGHNA and CDR2 is YSLEER. V shed 4 bases and J 3 bases; nucleotides not matched to a gene: 5.

The V and J genes are TRBV12-3 or TRBV12-4 and TRBJ1-1, with 8 bases fitting TRBD1. This CDR3 has 14 amino acids. After removal of 7 bases from V and 4 bases from J, the junction contained 8 bases not matched to a gene. CDR3 sequence (DNA): TGTGCCAGCACTCTAACAGGGGGGGGCACTGAAGCTTTCTTT. Protein product: CASTLTGGGTEAFF.

This clonotype occurred many times. The chain has TRBV11-2 and TRBJ2-1, with 12 bases identical to TRBD2. The ends lost 5 bases at V and 0 bases at J; junction bases unmatched: 11. The CDR3 is made up of 19 amino acids. In germline, CDR1 is SGHAT, CDR2 FQNNGV. The CDR3 nucleotides are TGTGCCAGCAGCATACACACTAGCGGGAGGACCAGCTCCTACAATGAGCAGTTCTTC. This sequence encodes CASSIHTSGRTSSYNEQFF.

This clonotype was picked up many times. The rearrangement joins TRBV29-1 to TRBJ2-1; TRBD2 agrees at 8 bases. The CDR3 runs 14 residues. The V segment lost 7 bases and the J segment 6 bases; nucleotides outside the gene matches: 11. Germline lookup yields CDR1 SQVTM and CDR2 ANQGSEA. In DNA form, the CDR3 reads TGCAGCGCTGTTGCCGGGAGGGTAGGCAATGAGCAGTTCTTC. Protein: CSAVAGRVGNEQFF.

This clonotype showed up many times. The chain joins TRBV3-1 to TRBJ2-7, with D possibly being TRBD2 (6 bases). Trimming stripped 1 base from V and 4 bases from J, with 8 bases between. This CDR3 comprises 13 residues. Looked up from germline, CDR1 is LGHDT and CDR2 is YNNKEL (reference sequence). CDR3 nucleotide sequence: TGTGCCAGCAGCCAAGCCGGGGGATACGAGCAGTACTTC. Protein: CASSQAGGYEQYF.

The chain couples TRBV4-3 to TRBJ2-1; no clear D. Germline CDR1 LGHNA, CDR2 YSLEER. The V and J ends lost 0 bases and 8 bases respectively, with 5 bases between them. This CDR3 contains 12 residues. CDR3: CASSQDTHEQFF. CDR3 DNA sequence: TGCGCCAGCAGCCAAGACACGCATGAGCAGTTCTTC.

The table lists this clonotype with many counts. The rearrangement joins TRBV4-2 to TRBJ2-5; 11 nucleotides match TRBD2. J was trimmed by 3 bases and V by 1 base; bases with no gene match: 7. Germline-derived CDR1 and CDR2 are LGHNA and YNFKEQ. The CDR3 covers 17 residues. CDR3 bases: TGTGCCAGCAGCCAAGGAGAGGGGACTAGCGGAAAAGAGACCCAGTACTTC. Translation gives CASSQGEGTSGKETQYF.

This clonotype was detected many times. V usage is TRBV10-3 and J usage is TRBJ2-7; 14 nucleotides line up with TRBD2. This CDR3 region has 17 residues. V shed 2 bases, J shed 4 bases, and the junction held 7 bases outside the gene matches. CDR1 is ENHRY, CDR2 SYGVKD, per germline. The CDR3 here is CAISETRLAGGSYEQYF. For the CDR3, the DNA is TGTGCCATCAGTGAGACCAGACTAGCGGGAGGGTCGTACGAGCAGTACTTC.

At least ten counts were recorded for this clonotype. The chain joins TRBV15 to TRBJ1-1; 11 nucleotides agree with TRBD1. The V gene end was trimmed by 0 bases and the J gene end by 2 bases; junction bases not matched to a gene: 8. The germline V gene has CDR1 LNHNV and CDR2 YYDKDF (reference sequence). CDR3 length equals 18 residues. The CDR3 nucleotides read TGTGCCACCAGCAGAGATGGGGCGGACAGGGGGCTAAACACTGAAGCTTTCTTT. Translation: CATSRDGADRGLNTEAFF. Using reference TRBV15 and TRBJ1-1 for the parts outside the CDR3, the full variable domain is DAMVIQNPRYQVTQFGKPVTLSCSQTLNHNVMYWYQQKSSQAPKLLFHYYDKDFNNEADTPDNFQSRRPNTSFCFLDIRSPGLGDTAMYLCATSRDGADRGLNTEAFFGQGTRLTVV.

This clonotype was counted ten times or more. The rearrangement joins TRBV5-6 to TRBJ2-7, with TRBD1 identical over 7 bases. There are 14 residues in the CDR3. Trimming removed 6 bases from V and 3 bases from J; junction bases left unmatched: 9. CDR1 is SGHDT, CDR2 YYEEEE, per germline. The CDR3: CASTLGQPSYEQYF. CDR3 sequence (DNA): TGTGCCAGCACCCTGGGACAGCCGAGCTACGAGCAGTACTTC.

There are many counts of this clonotype. The CDR3 sequence is CATSRETGTEQYF. The DNA for the CDR3 is TGTGCCACCAGCAGAGAGACAGGGACCGAGCAGTACTTC. This chain joins TRBV15 and TRBJ2-7; 7 positions agree with TRBD1. CDR1 is LNHNV, CDR2 YYDKDF, per germline (reference sequence). The ends lost 0 bases at V and 6 bases at J; junction bases unmatched: 2. The CDR3 length is 13 residues.

As for this clonotype: Just one base apart from a much larger clone, this may be a read error. The chain has TRBV20-1 and TRBJ2-1; D is unresolved. The CDR3 is 12 residues long. Germline V gene lookup returns CDR1 DFQATT and CDR2 SNEGSKA (reference sequence). Trimming took off 2 bases at V and 9 bases at J, with 11 bases between the two ends. In DNA, the CDR3 is TGCAGTGCTAGATTCCGGACCTTTGAGCAGTTCTTC. Its protein product is CSARFRTFEQFF.

This clonotype was observed many times. The rearrangement links TRBV20-1 to TRBJ2-7, with a weak D call TRBD2 (6 bases). The CDR3 loop spans 12 amino acids. The germline V and J ends were trimmed by 6 bases and 3 bases, with 12 bases remaining between them. Germline-derived CDR1 and CDR2 are DFQATT and SNEGSKA (reference sequence). The CDR3 DNA sequence: TGCAGTGCAGCGACGGGGGACTACGAGCAGTACTTC. Translation: CSAATGDYEQYF.

There are many counts of this clonotype. The genes are TRBV28 and TRBJ1-1, with D uncertain. V was cut by 2 bases and J by 1 base, with 11 bases left in between. Germline V gene data show CDR1 as MDHEN and CDR2 as SYDVKM. This CDR3 has 15 residues. CDR3 coding DNA: TGTGCCAGCAGTTTAGTCAGTCTGGGGAACACTGAAGCTTTCTTT. Protein: CASSLVSLGNTEAFF.

This clonotype appeared many times. The chain employs TRBV12-3 or TRBV12-4 and TRBJ2-7; 13 bases align to TRBD2. The CDR3 covers 15 residues. The V segment lost 5 bases and the J segment 6 bases; nucleotides outside the gene matches: 7. In DNA, the CDR3 is TGTGCCAGCAGTCTCGGACTAGCGGGAGTTGGCGAGCAGTACTTC. It specifies CASSLGLAGVGEQYF.

This clonotype was detected many times. V usage is TRBV19 and J usage is TRBJ2-7, with D possibly matching TRBD2 (5 bases). CDR1 and CDR2 (germline): LNHDA, SQIVND (reference sequence). CDR3 length equals 13 residues. With 5 bases removed from V and 4 bases from J, the gap between germline ends came to 12 bases. The CDR3 nucleotides read TGTGCCAGTAGTCCTCGGACTCTTTACGAGCAGTACTTC. It yields the protein CASSPRTLYEQYF.

This clonotype occurred a few times. J is TRBJ2-7 and V is TRBV7-6; TRBD1 aligns across 9 bases. The germline V gene encodes CDR1 SGHVS and CDR2 FNYEAQ. This CDR3 contains 14 residues. V was clipped by 6 bases and J by 5 bases; unmatched bases: 8. The CDR3 sequence: CASSENRGPHEQYF. CDR3 coding DNA: TGTGCCAGCAGTGAGAACAGGGGGCCCCACGAGCAGTACTTC. The full variable domain, with the rest looked up from reference TRBV7-6 and TRBJ2-7, is GAGVSQSPRYKVTKRGQDVALRCDPISGHVSLYWYRQALGQGPEFLTYFNYEAQQDKSGLPNDRFSAERPEGSISTLTIQRTEQRDSAMYRCASSENRGPHEQYFGPGTRLTVT.

This clonotype showed up just a few times. The gene calls are TRBV7-9 and TRBJ2-6; TRBD1 might be the D (6 bases). The CDR3 contains 17 residues. V dropped 6 bases and J dropped 1 base, with 16 bases sitting between them. The germline V gene encodes CDR1 SEHNR and CDR2 FQNEAQ (reference sequence). CDR3 nucleotides: TGTGCCAGCAGGCCCCGGACAGCAGGATCTGGGGCCAACGTCCTGACTTTC. Encoded protein: CASRPRTAGSGANVLTF. Full variable domain (outside the CDR3, taken from reference TRBV7-9 and TRBJ2-6): DTGVSQNPRHKITKRGQNVTFRCDPISEHNRLYWYRQTLGQGPEFLTYFQNEAQLEKSRLLSDRFSAERPKGSFSTLEIQRTEQGDSAMYLCASRPRTAGSGANVLTFGAGSRLTVL.

This clonotype was seen ten or more times. The CDR3 bases are TGCAGCGTTGAAGATCTGGACCCGGGGAACTATGGCTACACCTTC. Translation: CSVEDLDPGNYGYTF. The rearrangement joins TRBV29-1 to TRBJ1-2; no firm D call. Trimming shortened V by 0 bases and J by 2 bases, and 13 bases separated the two germline ends. The CDR3 loop spans 15 amino acids. Germline V CDR1 and CDR2: SQVTM, ANQGSEA.

This clonotype showed up many times. This sequence joins TRBV6-1 and TRBJ2-1, with D tentatively TRBD2 (6 bases). Trimming took 6 bases from V and 0 from J, leaving 12 bases between them. Per the germline V gene, CDR1 is MNHNS and CDR2 is SASEGT. The CDR3 runs 15 residues. CDR3 DNA sequence: TGTGCCAGCAGGAGCGGGCTTAGCTCCTACAATGAGCAGTTCTTC. Protein product: CASRSGLSSYNEQFF.

This clonotype was recorded many times. V and J are TRBV4-2 and TRBJ2-1; TRBD2 matches 11 bases. The V and J ends lost 0 bases and 3 bases, in that order; junction bases with no gene match: 7. Germline-derived CDR1 and CDR2 are LGHNA and YNFKEQ. The CDR3 spans 18 residues. CDR3: CASSQEGSGGDGYNEQFF. DNA for the CDR3: TGTGCCAGCAGCCAAGAAGGTAGCGGGGGGGACGGCTACAATGAGCAGTTCTTC.

This clonotype was observed many times. The rearrangement links TRBV29-1 to TRBJ2-5, with TRBD2 identical over 11 bases. The V gene's germline CDR1 is SQVTM and CDR2 ANQGSEA. The CDR3 extends over 16 amino acids. The V gene end was trimmed by 2 bases and the J gene end by 1 base; junction bases not matched to a gene: 6. The CDR3 is CSVERGLAEPQETQYF. CDR3 DNA sequence: TGCAGCGTTGAACGGGGACTAGCGGAACCCCAAGAGACCCAGTACTTC.

This clonotype occurred many times. The V call is TRBV7-8, the J call TRBJ1-1; D possibly corresponds to TRBD1 (6 bases). CDR1 SGHVS and CDR2 FQNEAQ come from the germline V gene. CDR3 length: 14 amino acids. Trimming cost V 3 bases and J 1 base, with 9 bases left between them. CDR3: CASSFGRGNTEAFF. In DNA form, the CDR3 reads TGTGCCAGCAGCTTCGGCAGGGGGAACACTGAAGCTTTCTTT.

This clonotype showed up many times. The chain combines TRBV20-1 with TRBJ1-3, with D possibly being TRBD1 (6 bases). From germline, CDR1 is DFQATT and CDR2 SNEGSKA (reference sequence). V lost 0 bases and J lost 0, with 12 bases in between. CDR3 length: 16 amino acids. The CDR3 protein is CSAREGTIPSGNTIYF. CDR3 bases: TGCAGTGCTAGAGAGGGGACAATACCCTCTGGAAACACCATATATTTT.

This clonotype was picked up many times. CDR3 sequence reads: CATSEPDGGHEKLFF. CDR3 DNA sequence: TGTGCCACCAGTGAACCCGACGGTGGCCATGAAAAACTGTTTTTT. The chain joins TRBV24-1 to TRBJ1-4; D remains ambiguous. Germline CDR1 reads KGHDR; CDR2 reads SFDVKD. There are 15 residues in the CDR3. V dropped 4 bases and J dropped 6 bases, with 14 bases sitting between them.

The table lists this clonotype with many counts. The chain is built from TRBV7-6 and TRBJ1-6; D unresolved. The germline gives CDR1 SGHVS, CDR2 FNYEAQ. This CDR3 contains 12 residues. Deletions cut 2 bases from V and 10 bases from J, with 6 bases between. CDR3: CASSLISSPLHF. The CDR3, as DNA: TGTGCCAGCAGCTTAATCTCCTCACCCCTCCACTTT.

A remark on this clonotype: A much larger clonotype is one base distant, so this may be a read error. V and J are TRBV3-1 and TRBJ2-3, with a weak D call TRBD2 (7 bases). The germline gives CDR1 LGHDT, CDR2 YNNKEL (reference sequence). This CDR3 spans 15 amino acids. The CDR3 is CACSQEGGATDTQYF. CDR3 coding DNA: TGTGCCTGCAGCCAAGAAGGGGGGGCAACAGATACGCAGTATTTT.

This clonotype was seen only a few times. The chain recombines TRBV18 with TRBJ2-7; D unresolved. This CDR3 has 14 residues. Germline V CDR1 and CDR2: KGHSH, LQKENI. V lost 5 bases and J 7 bases, leaving 18 bases between the germline ends. The chain's CDR3 is CASSAGRWQVEQYF. The CDR3 DNA sequence: TGTGCCAGCTCAGCCGGCAGGTGGCAGGTTGAGCAGTACTTC.

In its sample, this clonotype was seen many times. The rearrangement joins TRBV14 to TRBJ2-7; 10 bases are a match to TRBD2. Germline CDR1 reads SGHDN; CDR2 reads FVKESK. There are 15 residues in the CDR3. With 4 bases clipped from V and 2 bases from J, the junction kept 5 bases outside the gene matches. CDR3 loop: CASSPIAGGPYEQYF. CDR3 nucleotide sequence: TGTGCCAGCAGCCCAATAGCGGGAGGCCCCTACGAGCAGTACTTC. Supplemented by reference TRBV14 and TRBJ2-7, the full variable domain reads EAGVTQFPSHSVIEKGQTVTLRCDPISGHDNLYWYRRVMGKEIKFLLHFVKESKQDESGMPNNRFLAERTGGTYSTLKVQPAELEDSGVYFCASSPIAGGPYEQYFGPGTRLTVT.